This T cell receptor beta chain was retrieved from a study of blood T cell repertoires in COVID-19. About the study: Nucleic acid was either cDNA or gDNA, and it came from T cells, B-cell-depleted T cells, or PBMCs.

Repertoires were generated with immunoSEQ multiplex PCR, while TCRdb's copy carries only in-frame clones and drops some. The data hold 45,000 to 55,000 clones, with 70% to 85% observed a single time. Germline values: CDR1 LNHDA, CDR2 SQIVND (reference sequence). Trimming took off 7 bases at V and 8 bases at J, with 20 bases between the two ends. CDR3 size: 15 residues. The sequenced material came from peripheral blood. The chain uses TRBV19 and TRBJ1-4; D call uncertain. The sequence was obtained from a man in his fifties or sixties with active COVID-19. CDR3 nucleotides: TGTGCCAGTACCCGTTCTTACATGCGGGGAGAAAAACTGTTTTTT. As protein: CASTRSYMRGEKLFF.